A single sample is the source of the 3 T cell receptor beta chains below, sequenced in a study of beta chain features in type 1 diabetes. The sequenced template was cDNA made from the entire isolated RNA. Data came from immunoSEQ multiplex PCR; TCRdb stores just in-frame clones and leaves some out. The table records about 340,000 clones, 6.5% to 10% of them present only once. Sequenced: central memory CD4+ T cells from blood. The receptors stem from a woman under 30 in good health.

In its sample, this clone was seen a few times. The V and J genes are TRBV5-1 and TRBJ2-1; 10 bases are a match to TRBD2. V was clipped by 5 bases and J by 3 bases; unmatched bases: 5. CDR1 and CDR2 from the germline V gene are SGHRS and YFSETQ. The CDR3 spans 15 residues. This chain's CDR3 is CASRDGTSDYNEQFF. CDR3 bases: TGCGCCAGCAGGGACGGGACTAGCGACTACAATGAGCAGTTCTTC.

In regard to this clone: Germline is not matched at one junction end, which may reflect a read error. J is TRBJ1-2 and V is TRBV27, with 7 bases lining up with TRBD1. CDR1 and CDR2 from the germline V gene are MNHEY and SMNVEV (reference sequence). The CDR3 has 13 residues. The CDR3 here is CASCFGTGVGYTF. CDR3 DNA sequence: TGTGCCAGCTGTTTTGGCACAGGGGTTGGCTACACCTTC.

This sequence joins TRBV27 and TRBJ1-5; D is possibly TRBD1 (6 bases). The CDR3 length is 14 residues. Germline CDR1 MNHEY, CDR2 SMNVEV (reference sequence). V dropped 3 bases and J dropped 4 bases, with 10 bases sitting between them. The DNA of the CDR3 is TGTGCCAGCAGTTTGAGGGGGGGGAATCAGCCCCAGCATTTT. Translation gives CASSLRGGNQPQHF.